This T cell receptor (beta chain) was retrieved from a study of OX40 agonist ivuxolimab in advanced cancers. Study-wide context: Three patients got partial responses; one had hepatocellular carcinoma and two had cutaneous melanoma.

V lost 3 bases and J 0 bases, leaving 17 bases between the germline ends. Germline V CDR1 and CDR2: SGHNT, YYREEE (reference sequence). The CDR3 runs to 17 residues. Samples were taken at baseline and on day 1 of cycles 4 and 7. The method was immunoSEQ multiplex PCR; TCRdb's version includes in-frame clones alone and lacks a portion of them. This repertoire shows approximately 88,000 clones, about 88% found once; its top ten account for roughly 0.7%. Sequenced here: CD4+ or CD8+ T cells sorted from blood, sampled in a trial of the OX40 agonist ivuxolimab. The TCR comes from an adult with an advanced solid tumor such as melanoma, head and neck, liver or kidney cancer. The chain uses TRBV5-4 and TRBJ2-3; no firm D call. This chain's CDR3 is CASSSQIDELSTDTQYF. CDR3 nucleotides: TGTGCCAGCAGCTCCCAGATTGACGAACTCAGCACAGATACGCAGTATTTT.